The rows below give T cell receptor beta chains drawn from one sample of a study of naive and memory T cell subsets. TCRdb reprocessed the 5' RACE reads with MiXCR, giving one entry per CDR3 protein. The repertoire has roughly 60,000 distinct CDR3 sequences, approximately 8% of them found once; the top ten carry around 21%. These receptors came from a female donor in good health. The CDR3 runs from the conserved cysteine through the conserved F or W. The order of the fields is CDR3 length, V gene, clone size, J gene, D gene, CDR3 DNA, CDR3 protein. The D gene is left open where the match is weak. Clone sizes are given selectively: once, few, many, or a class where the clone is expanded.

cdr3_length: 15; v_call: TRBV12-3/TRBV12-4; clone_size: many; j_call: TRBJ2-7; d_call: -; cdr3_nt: TGTGCCAGCAGTTCGAACTCCGGGAACGCATACGAGCAGTACTTC; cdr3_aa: CASSSNSGNAYEQYF
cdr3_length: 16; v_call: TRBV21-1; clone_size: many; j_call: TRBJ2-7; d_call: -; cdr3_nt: TGTGCCAGCAGCCTAAGTGGGGGGGACACCTCCTACGAGCAGTACTTC; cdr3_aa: CASSLSGGDTSYEQYF
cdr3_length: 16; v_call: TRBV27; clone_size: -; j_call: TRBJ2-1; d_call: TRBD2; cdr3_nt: TGTGCCAGCAGTTTAAGACTAGCGGGTCCTCTCTTCGAGCAGTTCTTC; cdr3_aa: CASSLRLAGPLFEQFF
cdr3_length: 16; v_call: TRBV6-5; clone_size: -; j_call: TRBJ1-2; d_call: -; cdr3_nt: TGTGCCAGCAGTTCCGCTCACACCGCAGCTAACTATGGCGACACCTTC; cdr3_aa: CASSSAHTAANYGDTF
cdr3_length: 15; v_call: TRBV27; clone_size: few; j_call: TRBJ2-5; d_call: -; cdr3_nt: TGTGCCAGCAGTTTATTCTTCGGGGCCAAGGAGACCCAGTACTTC; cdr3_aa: CASSLFFGAKETQYF
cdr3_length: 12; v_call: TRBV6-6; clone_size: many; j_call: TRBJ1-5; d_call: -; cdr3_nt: TGTGCCAGCAGCGTGGAGGGTCAGCCCCAGCATTTT; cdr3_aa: CASSVEGQPQHF
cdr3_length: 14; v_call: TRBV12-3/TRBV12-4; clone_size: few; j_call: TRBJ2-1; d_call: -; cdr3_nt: TGTGCCAGCAGTTTGATCGGGGGAAACAATGAGCAGTTCTTC; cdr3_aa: CASSLIGGNNEQFF
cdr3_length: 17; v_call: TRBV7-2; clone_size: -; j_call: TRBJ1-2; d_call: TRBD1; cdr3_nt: TGTGCCAGCAGCTCAGGGACAGGGGGCCTAGCTAACTATGGCTACACCTTC; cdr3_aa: CASSSGTGGLANYGYTF
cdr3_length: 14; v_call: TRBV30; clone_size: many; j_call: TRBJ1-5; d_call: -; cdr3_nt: TGTGCCTGGAGGGGGATGGGGGATAATCAGCCCCAGCATTTT; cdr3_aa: CAWRGMGDNQPQHF
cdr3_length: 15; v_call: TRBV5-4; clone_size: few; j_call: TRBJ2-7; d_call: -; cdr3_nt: TGTGCCAGCAGCGGAGGGGCGGGAAGCCCCTACGAGCAGTACTTC; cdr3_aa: CASSGGAGSPYEQYF
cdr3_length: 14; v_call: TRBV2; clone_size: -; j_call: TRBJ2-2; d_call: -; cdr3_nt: TGTGCCAGCATCAGGCATCTAAACACCGGGGAGCTGTTTTTT; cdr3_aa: CASIRHLNTGELFF
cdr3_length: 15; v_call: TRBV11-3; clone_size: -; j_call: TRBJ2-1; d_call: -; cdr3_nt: TGTGCCAGCAGCTTCCTCGGTATTAACAACAATGAGCAGTTCTTC; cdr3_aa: CASSFLGINNNEQFF
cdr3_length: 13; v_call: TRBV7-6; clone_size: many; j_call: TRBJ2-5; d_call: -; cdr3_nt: TGTGCCAGCAGCTTAGGGACACAAGAGACCCAGTACTTC; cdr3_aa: CASSLGTQETQYF
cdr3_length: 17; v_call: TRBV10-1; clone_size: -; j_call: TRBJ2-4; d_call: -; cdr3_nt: TGCGCCAGCAGTAAATTACAGACTACGGTAGCCAAAAACATTCAGTACTTC; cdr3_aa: CASSKLQTTVAKNIQYF
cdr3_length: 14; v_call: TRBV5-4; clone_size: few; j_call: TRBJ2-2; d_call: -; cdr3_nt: TGTGCCAGCAGCAAGGACAGTTTCACCGGGGAGCTGTTTTTT; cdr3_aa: CASSKDSFTGELFF
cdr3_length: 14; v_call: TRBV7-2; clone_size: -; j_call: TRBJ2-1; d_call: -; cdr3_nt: TGTGCCAGCAGCCCCAGATTCAGCGGCAATGAGCAGTTCTTC; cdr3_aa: CASSPRFSGNEQFF
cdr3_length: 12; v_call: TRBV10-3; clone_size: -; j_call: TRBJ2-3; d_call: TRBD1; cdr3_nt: TGTGCCATCAGTCAACAGGGGGGTACGCAGTATTTT; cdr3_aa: CAISQQGGTQYF
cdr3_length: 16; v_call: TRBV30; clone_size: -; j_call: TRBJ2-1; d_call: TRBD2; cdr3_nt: TGTGCCTGGAGTGTACTTGGCGGGAGGGCCAGGAATGAGCAGTTCTTC; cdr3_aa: CAWSVLGGRARNEQFF
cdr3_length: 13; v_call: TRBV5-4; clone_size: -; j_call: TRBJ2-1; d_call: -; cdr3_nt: TGTGCCAGCAGCTTAGGCGGTGGGATTGAGCAGTTCTTC; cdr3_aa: CASSLGGGIEQFF
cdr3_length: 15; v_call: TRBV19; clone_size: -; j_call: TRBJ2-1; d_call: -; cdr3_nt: TGTGCCAGTACCATCGGAAGGGAATCCTACAATGAGCAGTTCTTC; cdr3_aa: CASTIGRESYNEQFF
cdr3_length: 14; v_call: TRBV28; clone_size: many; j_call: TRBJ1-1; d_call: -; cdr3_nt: TGTGCCAGCAGTTTAATGTCCAGGGTGACTGAAGCTTTCTTT; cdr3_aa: CASSLMSRVTEAFF
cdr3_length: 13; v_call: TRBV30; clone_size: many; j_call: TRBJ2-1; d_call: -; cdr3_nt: TGTGCCTGGAGCGTGGAAGCCAACAATGAGCAGTTCTTC; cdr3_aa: CAWSVEANNEQFF
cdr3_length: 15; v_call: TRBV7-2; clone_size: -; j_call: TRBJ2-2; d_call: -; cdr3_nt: TGTGCCAGCAGCTTAGAACAGGTCAACACCGGGGAGCTGTTTTTT; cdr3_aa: CASSLEQVNTGELFF
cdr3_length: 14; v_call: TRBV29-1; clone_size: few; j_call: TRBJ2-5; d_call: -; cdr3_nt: TGCAGCGTCGCCCCAGGGACGGCCCAAGAGACCCAGTACTTC; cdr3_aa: CSVAPGTAQETQYF
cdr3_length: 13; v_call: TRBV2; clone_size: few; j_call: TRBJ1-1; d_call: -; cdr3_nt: TGTGCCAGCAGTGAACCGGGGGGCACTGAAGCTTTCTTT; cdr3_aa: CASSEPGGTEAFF
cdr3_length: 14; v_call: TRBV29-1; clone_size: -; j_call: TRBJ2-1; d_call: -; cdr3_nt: TGCAGCGTTGAAAGGCAGGGAGTAGTTATAGAGCAGTTCTTC; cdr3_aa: CSVERQGVVIEQFF
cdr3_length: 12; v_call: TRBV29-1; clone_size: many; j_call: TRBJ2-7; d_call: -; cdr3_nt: TGCAGCGTGGCCGTAGGGGGAGACGAGCAGTACTTC; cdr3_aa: CSVAVGGDEQYF
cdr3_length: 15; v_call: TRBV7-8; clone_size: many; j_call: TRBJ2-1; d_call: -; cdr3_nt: TGTGCCAGCAGCCCGAGACTCAGCTCCTACAATGAGCAGTTCTTC; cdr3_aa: CASSPRLSSYNEQFF
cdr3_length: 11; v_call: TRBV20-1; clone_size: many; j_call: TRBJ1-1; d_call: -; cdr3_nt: TGCAGTGCTTTTTGGGACACTGAAGCTTTCTTT; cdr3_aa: CSAFWDTEAFF
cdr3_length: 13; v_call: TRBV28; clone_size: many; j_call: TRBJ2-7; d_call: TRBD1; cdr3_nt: TGTGCCAGCAGAAGACAGGGGGGGTACGAGCAGTACTTC; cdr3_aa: CASRRQGGYEQYF
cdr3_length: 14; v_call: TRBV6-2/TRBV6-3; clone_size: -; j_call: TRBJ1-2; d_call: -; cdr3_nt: TGTGCCAGCAGTTACTCTTGGTCGCAGGCGGGCTACACCTTC; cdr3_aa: CASSYSWSQAGYTF
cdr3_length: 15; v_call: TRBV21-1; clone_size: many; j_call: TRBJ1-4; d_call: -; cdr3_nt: TGTGCCAGCAGCCCCAGGGGATGGACTAATGAAAAACTGTTTTTT; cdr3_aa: CASSPRGWTNEKLFF
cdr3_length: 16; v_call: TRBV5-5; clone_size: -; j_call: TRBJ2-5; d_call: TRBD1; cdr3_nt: TGTGCCAGCAGCTGCGCAGGGGGCGCGGGTCAAGAGACCCAGTACTTC; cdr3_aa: CASSCAGGAGQETQYF
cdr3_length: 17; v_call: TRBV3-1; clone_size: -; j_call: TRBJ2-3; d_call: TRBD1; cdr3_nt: TGTGCCAGCAGCCAAGAGTTCGGGACAGGGAGCACAGATACGCAGTATTTT; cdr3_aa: CASSQEFGTGSTDTQYF
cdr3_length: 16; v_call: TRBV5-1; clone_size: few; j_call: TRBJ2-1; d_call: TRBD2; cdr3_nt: TGCGCCAGCAGCTTGGTTTGGGAGGGATCCTACAATGAGCAGTTCTTC; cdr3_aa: CASSLVWEGSYNEQFF
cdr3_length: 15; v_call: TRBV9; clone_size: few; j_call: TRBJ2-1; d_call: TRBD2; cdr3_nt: TGTGCCAGCAGCCCTCGTGGGACTAATTACAATGAGCAGTTCTTC; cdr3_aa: CASSPRGTNYNEQFF
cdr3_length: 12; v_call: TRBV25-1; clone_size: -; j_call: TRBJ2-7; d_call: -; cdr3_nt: TGTGCCAGCAGTGAGGCAGGGCACGAGCAGTACTTC; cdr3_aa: CASSEAGHEQYF
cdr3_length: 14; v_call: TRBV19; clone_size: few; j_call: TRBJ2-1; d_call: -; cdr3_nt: TGTGCCACCAATTCTAGGGTTGACGACGGGGAGCAGTTCTTC; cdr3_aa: CATNSRVDDGEQFF
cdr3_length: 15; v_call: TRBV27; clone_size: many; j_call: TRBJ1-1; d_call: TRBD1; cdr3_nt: TGTGCCAGCAGGGGAGGGACAGGGGGCCGAACTGAAGCTTTCTTT; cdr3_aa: CASRGGTGGRTEAFF
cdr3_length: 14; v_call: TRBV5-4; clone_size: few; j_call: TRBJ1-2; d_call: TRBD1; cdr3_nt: TGTGCCAGCAGCTCCGGGACAGGGGGCGGCGGCTACACCTTC; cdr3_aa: CASSSGTGGGGYTF
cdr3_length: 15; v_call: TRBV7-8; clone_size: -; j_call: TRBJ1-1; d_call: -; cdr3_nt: TGTGCCAGCAGCGCCCCGAACGTGATTGACACTGAAGCTTTCTTT; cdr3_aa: CASSAPNVIDTEAFF
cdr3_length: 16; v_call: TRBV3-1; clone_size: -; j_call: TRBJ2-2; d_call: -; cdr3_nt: TGTGCCAGCAGCCAAGCCAGCAGAACGAACACCGGGGAGCTGTTTTTT; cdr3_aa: CASSQASRTNTGELFF
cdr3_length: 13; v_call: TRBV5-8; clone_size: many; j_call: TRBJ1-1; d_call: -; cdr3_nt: TGTGCCAGCAGCTTGAGCCCTGGGCGGGAAGCTTTCTTT; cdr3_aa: CASSLSPGREAFF
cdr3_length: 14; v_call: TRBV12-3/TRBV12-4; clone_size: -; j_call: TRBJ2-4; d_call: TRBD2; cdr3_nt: TGTGCCAGCAGTTTAGCGGGGAGGGGAGACATTCAGTACTTC; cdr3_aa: CASSLAGRGDIQYF
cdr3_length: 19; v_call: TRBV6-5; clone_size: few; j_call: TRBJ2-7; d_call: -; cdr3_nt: TGTGCCAGCAGTTACTCAGGTCCCGTCGGGCTAGGAGTATCCTACGAGCAGTACTTC; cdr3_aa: CASSYSGPVGLGVSYEQYF
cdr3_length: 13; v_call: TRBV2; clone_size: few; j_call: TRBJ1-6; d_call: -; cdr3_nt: TGTGCCAGCAGTCGACCCTATAATTCACCCCTCCACTTT; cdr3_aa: CASSRPYNSPLHF
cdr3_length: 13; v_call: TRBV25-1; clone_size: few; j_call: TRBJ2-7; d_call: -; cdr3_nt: TGTGCCAGCAGTGAGACAGGTAACTACGAGCAGTACTTC; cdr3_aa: CASSETGNYEQYF
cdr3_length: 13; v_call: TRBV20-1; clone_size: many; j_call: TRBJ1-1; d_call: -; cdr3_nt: TGCAGTGCTAGAGATAGGGATTGGGCTGAAGCTTTCTTT; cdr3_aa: CSARDRDWAEAFF
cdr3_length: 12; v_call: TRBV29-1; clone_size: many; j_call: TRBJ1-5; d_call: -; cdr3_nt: TGCAGCGTTGCTGAGGGCAATCAGCCCCAGCATTTT; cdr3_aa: CSVAEGNQPQHF
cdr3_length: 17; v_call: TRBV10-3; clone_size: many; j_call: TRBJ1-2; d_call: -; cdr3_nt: TGTGCCATCAGTGGACTAACAACGGGGGGAGCCAACTATGGCTACACCTTC; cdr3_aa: CAISGLTTGGANYGYTF
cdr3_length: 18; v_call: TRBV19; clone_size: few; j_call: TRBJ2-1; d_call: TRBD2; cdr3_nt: TGTGCCAGTAGCCTGAGACTAGCGGGAGCTGGATGGGGTAATGAGCAGTTCTTC; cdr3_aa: CASSLRLAGAGWGNEQFF
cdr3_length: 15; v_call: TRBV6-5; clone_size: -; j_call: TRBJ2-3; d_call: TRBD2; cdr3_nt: TGTGCCAGCACCCCCGGGACTAGCGGGACGGGTACGCAGTATTTT; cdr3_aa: CASTPGTSGTGTQYF
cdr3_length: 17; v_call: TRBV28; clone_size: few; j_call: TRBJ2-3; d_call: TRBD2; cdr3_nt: TGTGCCAGCATCCCCCCCCTCGGGACTAGCGGCACAGATACGCAGTATTTT; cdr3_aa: CASIPPLGTSGTDTQYF
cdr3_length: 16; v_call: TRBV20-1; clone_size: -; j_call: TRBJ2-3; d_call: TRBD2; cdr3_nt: TGCAGTGCGCACCCTAACCTAGCGGGAGTTACAGATACGCAGTATTTT; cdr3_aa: CSAHPNLAGVTDTQYF
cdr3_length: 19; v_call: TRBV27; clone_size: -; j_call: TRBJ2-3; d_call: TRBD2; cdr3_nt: TGTGCCAGCAGATTACTTGGGGGACTAGCGGGAGGGGGCACAGATACGCAGTATTTT; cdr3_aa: CASRLLGGLAGGGTDTQYF
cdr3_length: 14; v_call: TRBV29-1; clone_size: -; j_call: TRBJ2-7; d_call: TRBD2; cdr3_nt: TGCAGCGCTGGGGATAGCGGGAGCTCCTACGAGCAGTACTTC; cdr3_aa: CSAGDSGSSYEQYF
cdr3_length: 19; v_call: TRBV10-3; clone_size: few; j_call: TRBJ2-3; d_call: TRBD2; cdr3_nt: TGTGCCATCAGTGAGGAGGGACTAGCGGAACCTCTTTACACAGATACGCAGTATTTT; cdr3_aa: CAISEEGLAEPLYTDTQYF
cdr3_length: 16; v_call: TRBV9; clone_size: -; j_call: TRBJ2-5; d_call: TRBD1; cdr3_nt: TGTGCCAGCAGCACCGACCGACAGGGGGCTTGGGAGACCCAGTACTTC; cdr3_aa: CASSTDRQGAWETQYF
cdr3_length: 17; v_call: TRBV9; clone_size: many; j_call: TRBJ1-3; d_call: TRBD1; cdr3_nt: TGTGCCAGCAGCTCCGGTGGGACGACAGGGAATGAGAACACCATATATTTT; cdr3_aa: CASSSGGTTGNENTIYF
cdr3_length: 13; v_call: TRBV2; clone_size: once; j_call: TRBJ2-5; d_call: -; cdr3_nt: TGTGCCAGCAGTAAAAACAGGGAAGAGACCCAGTACTTC; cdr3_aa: CASSKNREETQYF